These T cell receptor beta chains were read from a single sample in a study of blood T cells in healthy people across ages. TCRdb reprocessed the 5' RACE reads with MiXCR, giving one entry per CDR3 protein. Among about 1.6 million distinct CDR3 sequences listed, roughly 32% were seen once. The sample consisted of blood. These receptors were taken from a woman in her twenties or thirties in good health. The CDR3 runs from the conserved cysteine through the conserved F or W. Fields, in order: CDR3 protein, CDR3 DNA, J gene, clone size, V gene, D gene. A D gene is named only where the DNA matches it firmly. Size values are once, few and many counts, or a class for expanded clones, and some rows have none.

CDR3aa: CASSSSGKMADTQYF; CDR3nt: TGTGCCAGCAGTTCTAGCGGGAAAATGGCAGATACGCAGTATTTT; j_gene: TRBJ2-3; abundance: NA; v_gene: TRBV28; d_gene: TRBD2
CDR3aa: CASSSDRLSREQYF; CDR3nt: TGTGCCAGCAGCTCTGACAGACTCTCGCGCGAGCAGTACTTC; j_gene: TRBJ2-7; abundance: few; v_gene: TRBV7-6; d_gene: NA
CDR3aa: CATKPGLAVYEQYF; CDR3nt: TGTGCCACCAAACCCGGGCTCGCGGTCTACGAGCAGTACTTC; j_gene: TRBJ2-7; abundance: NA; v_gene: TRBV10-3; d_gene: NA
CDR3aa: CASSSDPYNEQFF; CDR3nt: TGTGCCAGCAGCTCTGATCCCTACAATGAGCAGTTCTTC; j_gene: TRBJ2-1; abundance: many; v_gene: TRBV11-2; d_gene: NA
CDR3aa: CASTNPGHAYEQYF; CDR3nt: TGTGCCAGCACCAACCCGGGACATGCCTACGAGCAGTACTTC; j_gene: TRBJ2-7; abundance: many; v_gene: TRBV12-3/TRBV12-4; d_gene: NA
CDR3aa: CASSQTDRLGAYEQYF; CDR3nt: TGCGCCAGCAGCCAAACCGACAGGTTGGGAGCCTACGAGCAGTACTTC; j_gene: TRBJ2-7; abundance: NA; v_gene: TRBV4-1; d_gene: NA
CDR3aa: CASSPSRDNEQFF; CDR3nt: TGTGCCAGCTCACCCAGTAGGGACAATGAGCAGTTCTTC; j_gene: TRBJ2-1; abundance: few; v_gene: TRBV18; d_gene: NA
CDR3aa: CASNLYPAEETQYF; CDR3nt: TGTGCCAGCAACTTATATCCAGCGGAAGAGACCCAGTACTTC; j_gene: TRBJ2-5; abundance: NA; v_gene: TRBV7-3; d_gene: NA
CDR3aa: CASSFPSGLNEQFF; CDR3nt: TGTGCCAGCAGTTTTCCTAGCGGTCTGAATGAGCAGTTCTTC; j_gene: TRBJ2-1; abundance: few; v_gene: TRBV27; d_gene: TRBD2
CDR3aa: CASSLGGGGIEQYF; CDR3nt: TGCGCCAGCAGCTTGGGGGGAGGAGGGATCGAGCAGTACTTC; j_gene: TRBJ2-7; abundance: NA; v_gene: TRBV5-1; d_gene: NA